These T cell receptor beta chains were read from a single sample in a study of glioma-infiltrating T cells after dendritic cell vaccination. This table comes from immunoSEQ multiplex PCR, and its TCRdb copy is limited to in-frame clones, with some not included. The sample lists around 97,000 clones, roughly 79% occurring once. The sequencing here drew on blood, taken before dendritic cell vaccination. The source is a human donor with glioblastoma. Both conserved end residues are part of each CDR3. A D gene is named only where the DNA matches it firmly. Size is omitted from some rows. Given values are once, few, many or a class for expanded clones.

D	V	J	size	DNA	CDR3
.	TRBV10-2	TRBJ2-1	.	TGCGCCAGCAGTAGCATCATTCAGGGTGAGCAGTTCTTC	CASSSIIQGEQFF
.	TRBV30	TRBJ1-4	.	TGTGCCTGGACGGGGGGGAATGAAAAACTGTTTTTT	CAWTGGNEKLFF
.	TRBV5-8	TRBJ1-2	.	TGTGCCAGCAGCCGAGAGGTACGCTATGGCTACACCTTC	CASSREVRYGYTF
.	TRBV7-6	TRBJ1-1	.	TGTGCCAGCAGCTTGGGTGTAATGGGACAGAACACTGAAGCTTTCTTT	CASSLGVMGQNTEAFF
TRBD1	TRBV5-1	TRBJ2-2	.	TGCGCCAGCAGCAGAGCCGGGACAGGGGGGTACACCGGGGAGCTGTTTTTT	CASSRAGTGGYTGELFF
.	TRBV4-1	TRBJ1-3	few	TGCGCCAGCAGCCAAGATGGGAGGGACGGGTCGAACACCATATATTTT	CASSQDGRDGSNTIYF
.	TRBV7-2	TRBJ2-5	once	TGTGCCAGCAGCCCTGAAACTTTGGAGACCCAGTACTTC	CASSPETLETQYF
.	TRBV7-2	TRBJ1-1	few	TGTGCCAGCAACCTCGGGGAAGGGAGGAACACTGAAGCTTTCTTT	CASNLGEGRNTEAFF
.	TRBV13	TRBJ2-5	.	TGTGCCAGCAGCTTAGACCTCCGGGCCCAGTACTTC	CASSLDLRAQYF
TRBD1	TRBV19	TRBJ1-2	.	TGTGCCAGTCAATCAATAACCGGGACAGGGGGCGGACCCTATGGCTACACCTTC	CASQSITGTGGGPYGYTF
TRBD1	TRBV7-9	TRBJ2-2	.	TGTGGATCGAGAGGGGGCCCCAACACCGGGGAGCTGTTTTTT	CGSRGGPNTGELFF
.	TRBV5-4	TRBJ2-3	.	TGCGCCAGCAGCCTGAGGCAAGGAGGTCGCGCAGATACGCAGTATTTT	CASSLRQGGRADTQYF
.	TRBV12-5	TRBJ2-7	.	TGTGCTAGTGGTTTGGACACCAGGGTCGAGCAGTACTTC	CASGLDTRVEQYF
.	TRBV5-1	TRBJ1-1	.	TGCGCCAGCAGCTTATCCGGACAGCTGAACACTGAAGCTTTCTTT	CASSLSGQLNTEAFF
.	TRBV4-2	TRBJ1-2	once	TGTGCCAGCAGCCAAGGGGCTCAGAAGGACTATGGCTACACCTTC	CASSQGAQKDYGYTF
.	TRBV25-1	TRBJ2-1	once	TGTGCCAGCAGTCCCCCTCTGTCTAGGGGCTCCTACAATGAGCAGTTCTTC	CASSPPLSRGSYNEQFF
TRBD1	TRBV5-4	TRBJ1-6	.	TGTGCCAGCAACCACCAGGGGGCAGATTCACCCCTCCACTTT	CASNHQGADSPLHF
.	TRBV11-2	TRBJ2-7	.	TGTGCCAGCAGCTTAAGTTCGGGGGCCTACGAGCAGTACTTC	CASSLSSGAYEQYF
TRBD1	TRBV4-1	TRBJ2-2	.	TGCGCCAGCAGGGAAGGGCCAGGGGGGAACACCGGGGAGCTGTTTTTT	CASREGPGGNTGELFF
.	TRBV27	TRBJ2-5	.	TGTGCCAGCAGTTTACAAGCAGGGTCAGAGACCCAGTACTTC	CASSLQAGSETQYF
.	TRBV19	TRBJ2-7	once	TGTGCCAGTAGTCCCCGGGTCCGTTCCTACGAGCAGTACTTC	CASSPRVRSYEQYF
TRBD1	TRBV6-1	TRBJ1-4	few	TGTGCCAGCACCATTCCGGGGACAGGTGGTGAAAAACTGTTTTTT	CASTIPGTGGEKLFF
.	TRBV11-3	TRBJ1-4	.	TGTGCCAGCAGCTTTGATATTGGAGCAACTAATGAAAAACTGTTTTTT	CASSFDIGATNEKLFF
.	TRBV30	TRBJ1-4	.	TGTGCCTGGAGTGTAGGACAGTCTGAAAAACTGTTTTTT	CAWSVGQSEKLFF
.	TRBV5-1	TRBJ2-5	few	TGCGCCAGCAGCCTCCAAGAGACCCAGTACTTC	CASSLQETQYF
.	TRBV10-3	TRBJ1-2	.	TGTGCCATCAGTGAGATTGGGCGAGGCTACACCTTC	CAISEIGRGYTF
.	TRBV18	TRBJ2-1	.	TGTGCCAGCTCACCGCGGCAGAGCCCCAACAATGAGCAGTTCTTC	CASSPRQSPNNEQFF
TRBD2	TRBV7-2	TRBJ2-3	.	TGTGCCAGCAGCGGAGATGGACTAGCGGGAGATACGCAGTATTTT	CASSGDGLAGDTQYF
.	TRBV18	TRBJ1-2	.	TGTGCCAGCTCACCTCCTACCCCGGACAACCCTAATGGCTACACCTTC	CASSPPTPDNPNGYTF
.	TRBV30	TRBJ1-6	.	TGTGCCTTGTCGGGAAGCGGAAACTATAATTCACCCCTCCACTTT	CALSGSGNYNSPLHF
.	TRBV5-1	TRBJ2-5	few	TGCGCCAGCGGTAGTGAAGTTCAAGAGACCCAGTACTTC	CASGSEVQETQYF
.	TRBV10-2	TRBJ1-2	.	TGCGCCAGCAGGGGAGGGGTAACAGCGGGTGGCTACACCTTC	CASRGGVTAGGYTF
.	TRBV6-5	TRBJ1-5	.	TGTGCCAGCACAGCCAGCGGATATAGCAATCAGCCCCAGCATTTT	CASTASGYSNQPQHF
TRBD1	TRBV6-1	TRBJ2-7	.	TGTGCCAGCAGTGAACCGGGACAGGTTATTTACGAGCAGTACTTC	CASSEPGQVIYEQYF
.	TRBV18	TRBJ1-4	few	TGTGCCAGCTCACGAGGGGGGGATGAAAAACTGTTTTTT	CASSRGGDEKLFF
TRBD1	TRBV6-1	TRBJ1-3	.	TGTGCCAGCAGTGCTTACAGGGGGCGAACTGGAAACACCATATATTTT	CASSAYRGRTGNTIYF
TRBD1	TRBV29-1	TRBJ1-5	.	TGCAGCGTTGCGCAGGGGGCGGGTCAGCCCCAGCATTTT	CSVAQGAGQPQHF
.	TRBV7-9	TRBJ1-4	.	TGTGCCAGCAGCTTACGGGGGGCCTATGAAAAACTGTTTTTT	CASSLRGAYEKLFF
.	TRBV30	TRBJ1-1	.	TGTGCCTGGGGACGCGGGTACACTGAAGCTTTCTTT	CAWGRGYTEAFF
TRBD1	TRBV7-2	TRBJ1-5	.	TGTGCCAGCAGCCCAGACGCTGGGACAGGGGGCGTCGGCAATCAGCCCCAGCATTTT	CASSPDAGTGGVGNQPQHF
.	TRBV7-9	TRBJ2-1	.	TGTGCCAGCAGCTTGGTATTAGCAGCAGACAATGAGCAGTTCTTC	CASSLVLAADNEQFF
.	TRBV11-3	TRBJ2-5	.	TGTGCCAGCAGCTTCGGTGCCGGGAATAGTCGAGAGACCCAGTACTTC	CASSFGAGNSRETQYF
TRBD2	TRBV5-1	TRBJ2-4	.	TGCGCCAGCAGCCCCGGAGCGGGGGCCAAAAACATTCAGTACTTC	CASSPGAGAKNIQYF
.	TRBV11-2	TRBJ2-1	.	TGTGCCAGCAGCTTAATATTCCCAGGGTCCGGTGAGCAGTTCTTC	CASSLIFPGSGEQFF
.	TRBV5-1	TRBJ1-1	.	TGCGCCAGCAGCTTACAGACCTTGAACACTGAAGCTTTCTTT	CASSLQTLNTEAFF
TRBD1	TRBV6-6	TRBJ1-4	once	TGTGCCAGCAGTTACGACAGGGGCGGCGAAAAACTGTTTTTT	CASSYDRGGEKLFF
TRBD2	TRBV5-1	TRBJ2-7	.	TGCGCCAGCAGCACTGGGACTAGCGGGAACTTCTACGAGCAGTACTTC	CASSTGTSGNFYEQYF
.	TRBV4-1	TRBJ2-4	.	TGCGCCAGCAGCCAAACCGGAGGGGGCAACATTCAGTACTTC	CASSQTGGGNIQYF
TRBD1	TRBV7-9	TRBJ1-2	.	TGTGCCAGCAGCGCCCGGGACAGGGCCTATGGCTACACCTTC	CASSARDRAYGYTF